One and the same sample provided the 4 T cell receptor beta chains below, sequenced in a study of brain T cells in children with intractable seizures. TCRdb keeps only in-frame clones here, not all; method: immunoSEQ multiplex PCR. The sample has about 80,000 clones; about 93% are singletons. The starting material was peripheral blood, obtained at surgery. These receptors all stem from a girl aged 2 to 9 with Rasmussen encephalitis and intractable seizures.

The genes are TRBV5-4 and TRBJ1-4; a possible D gene is TRBD1 (6 bases). This CDR3 comprises 14 residues. V lost 2 bases and J lost 5, with 10 bases in between. Germline assignment: CDR1 SGHNT and CDR2 YYREEE (reference sequence). CDR3 amino acids: CASSLRQGNEKLFF. CDR3 nucleotide sequence: TGTGCCAGCAGCTTACGCCAGGGGAATGAAAAACTGTTTTTT.

The rearrangement uses TRBV7-9 and TRBJ1-4; D is possibly TRBD1 (5 bases). The germline V and J ends were trimmed by 9 bases and 5 bases, with 7 bases remaining between them. Looked up from germline, CDR1 is SEHNR and CDR2 is FQNEAQ (reference sequence). This CDR3 spans 11 amino acids. The CDR3 is CASQGNEKLFF. The CDR3 nucleotides read TGTGCCAGTCAGGGAAATGAAAAACTGTTTTTT.

As for this clone: An end of the junction does not agree with germline; a read error may underlie this. The chain employs TRBV6-5 and TRBJ2-7, with TRBD2 as a possible D gene (7 bases). Germline V gene data show CDR1 as MNHEY and CDR2 as SVGAGI. There are 13 residues in the CDR3. DNA for the CDR3: TGTGCCAGCACCCCGGGGGGCTTTAGAGGACATATCTTC. Translated: CASTPGGFRGHIF.

This chain links TRBV10-3 with TRBJ1-1; D uncertain. The CDR3 has 13 residues. V shed 8 bases and J shed 0 bases, with 10 bases lying between them. Germline values: CDR1 ENHRY, CDR2 SYGVKD. CDR3 sequence reads: CAIFASLNTEAFF. In DNA, the CDR3 is TGTGCCATCTTCGCCAGTCTGAACACTGAAGCTTTCTTT.